This T cell receptor beta chain was captured in a study of T cells in Graves' hyperthyroidism and ophthalmopathy. Unmatched junction bases numbered 9, after V lost 4 bases and J lost 8 bases. The CDR3 loop spans 16 amino acids. Germline-derived CDR1 and CDR2 are SGDLS and YYNGEE. The study enrolled patients aged 18 to 65 with newly diagnosed hyperthyroidism of under 2 months' duration. This clonotype appeared a few times. RNA transcripts provided the source from which TCR beta CDR3 regions were amplified. Primed by the HTBI set, a first-round RT-PCR was run on the TCR CDR3. TCRdb reprocessed the multiplex PCR reads via MiXCR and lists one record per CDR3 protein. In the table there are hundreds of thousands of distinct CDR3 sequences, 12% to 15% of which are singletons.

This TCR derives from a woman under 30 with Graves' hyperthyroidism. Sequences were obtained from blood. The rearrangement uses TRBV9 and TRBJ2-1, with TRBD2 matching 13 bases. CDR3 DNA sequence: TGTGCCAGCAGCCGAACCGGGACTAGCGGGATCTATGAGCAGTTCTTC. Protein product: CASSRTGTSGIYEQFF.